This entry lists 17 T cell receptor beta chains sequenced from one sample in a study of T cells in Graves' hyperthyroidism and ophthalmopathy. RNA transcripts yielded amplified TCR beta CDR3 regions. During a first-round RT-PCR of the TCR CDR3, the HTBI primer set was used. TCRdb reprocessed the multiplex PCR reads with MiXCR, giving one entry per CDR3 protein. The sample includes a few hundred thousand distinct CDR3 sequences, approximately 15% of them seen just once. Sequenced material: blood. The source of these receptors is a woman in her 30s with Graves' hyperthyroidism.

There are many counts of this clonotype. J is TRBJ1-2 and V is TRBV7-2; D perhaps matches TRBD1 (6 bases). This CDR3 comprises 15 residues. Between the trimmed V and J ends, which lost 2 bases and 2 bases, there was a span of 12 bases. The germline V gene encodes CDR1 SGHTA and CDR2 FQGNSA. The CDR3 DNA reads TGTGCCAGCAGCTTATGGGGGCGCGGGAACTATGGCTACACCTTC. It translates to CASSLWGRGNYGYTF.

This clonotype has more than one count but fewer than ten. This rearrangement joins TRBV27 to TRBJ1-1; perhaps TRBD1 as D (6 bases). This CDR3 has 14 residues. Germline V gives CDR1 MNHEY, CDR2 SMNVEV (reference sequence). Trimming stripped 5 bases from V and 3 bases from J, with 13 bases between. The CDR3 sequence: CASSVGAGDTEAFF. The CDR3 bases are TGTGCCAGCAGTGTGGGCGCAGGGGACACTGAAGCTTTCTTT.

As to this clonotype: The CDR3 end shows no conserved phenylalanine or tryptophan, and so a read error is likely. The rearrangement links TRBV6-9 to TRBJ2-2; the D gene is possibly TRBD2 (6 bases). Trimming cost V 3 bases and J 2 bases, with 10 bases left between them. This CDR3 has 15 amino acids. Germline V gene data show CDR1 as MNHGY and CDR2 as SVAAGI. The CDR3 DNA sequence: TGTGCCAGCAGTTACATAGCGGACAACACCGGGGAGCTGTTTTCT. It is translated as CASSYIADNTGELFS.

Many counts were recorded for this clonotype. The CDR3: CASSSTMTRNNEQFF. As DNA, the CDR3 is TGTGCCAGCAGCTCCACAATGACAAGGAATAATGAGCAGTTCTTC. The chain recombines TRBV11-1 with TRBJ2-1, with D unresolved. Germline assignment: CDR1 SGHAT and CDR2 FQDESV (reference sequence). This CDR3 is 15 amino acids long. Trimming cost V 4 bases and J 7 bases, with 17 bases left between them.

V gene TRBV9 combines with J gene TRBJ2-2; 11 bases are a match to TRBD1. The trim removed 4 bases at V and 7 bases at J, leaving 3 bases unmatched. Germline V gene sequence: CDR1 SGDLS, CDR2 YYNGEE. The CDR3 consists of 14 residues. The CDR3 region has the DNA TGTGCCAGCAGCCGGACAGGGGGCGTCGGGGAGCTGTTTTTT. It encodes CASSRTGGVGELFF.

This clonotype was detected ten times or more. The chain carries TRBV12-5 and TRBJ2-7; D remains unclear. Germline V lookup: CDR1 LGHNT, CDR2 FRNRAP. CDR3 length: 13 amino acids. Trimming shortened V by 1 base and J by 1 base, and 5 bases separated the two germline ends. The CDR3 loop reads CASGLGVSYEQYF. CDR3 nucleotide sequence: TGTGCTAGTGGTTTGGGGGTGTCCTACGAGCAGTACTTC.

Only a few counts were recorded for this clonotype. The chain employs TRBV5-1 and TRBJ2-4; D is uncertain. Germline values: CDR1 SGHRS, CDR2 YFSETQ. V gave up 1 base and J gave up 8 bases, with 16 bases separating them. The CDR3 contains 15 residues. CDR3 in DNA: TGCGCCAGCAGCTTGAATCCCGGGTTAATAGACATTCAGTACTTC. Translated: CASSLNPGLIDIQYF.

The V gene is TRBV6-1, the J gene TRBJ2-7; maybe TRBD2 (5 bases). This CDR3 has 19 residues. CDR1 MNHNS and CDR2 SASEGT come from the germline V gene. Trimming removed 4 bases from V and 2 bases from J, with 27 bases in between. In nucleotides, the CDR3 is TGTGCCAGCAGTGGGCCGGAGGATCGGTTCACGATCCACACCTACGAGCAGTACTTC. It specifies CASSGPEDRFTIHTYEQYF.

There are many counts of this clonotype. The V call is TRBV10-3, the J call TRBJ1-5; unclear D gene. CDR1 is ENHRY, CDR2 SYGVKD, per germline. V lost 0 bases, J lost 6 bases, and 9 bases lay in between. This CDR3 is built from 14 residues. The CDR3 bases are TGTGCCATCAGTGAGTCGATGGGAGGTCAGCCCCAGCATTTT. Translating it yields CAISESMGGQPQHF.

This clonotype was seen at least ten times. The J gene is TRBJ1-5, the V gene TRBV3-1; D perhaps matches TRBD1 (5 bases). The length of the CDR3 is 15 residues. Germline CDR1 LGHDT, CDR2 YNNKEL (reference sequence). Between the trimmed V and J ends, which lost 1 base and 6 bases, there was a span of 13 bases. In DNA form, the CDR3 reads TGTGCCAGCAGCCAAGGGGGCAGGGAAGGTCAGCCCCAGCATTTT. It codes for CASSQGGREGQPQHF.

In its sample, this clonotype was seen many times. The V call is TRBV20-1, the J call TRBJ1-5; TRBD1 aligns across 7 bases. The ends lost 4 bases at V and 3 bases at J; junction bases unmatched: 9. Per germline, CDR1 DFQATT and CDR2 SNEGSKA (reference sequence). This CDR3 spans 15 amino acids. This chain's CDR3 is CSATDGQAYNQPQHF. CDR3 sequence (DNA): TGCAGTGCTACCGACGGACAGGCATACAATCAGCCCCAGCATTTT.

This clonotype was seen at least ten times. This chain joins TRBV27 and TRBJ1-6, with TRBD1 as a possible D gene (6 bases). Germline V CDR1 and CDR2: MNHEY, SMNVEV (reference sequence). This CDR3 is built from 16 residues. V was cut by 5 bases and J by 13 bases, with 24 bases left in between. The DNA for the CDR3 is TGTGCCAGCAGTCCCGGACAGCCAGAGCCCATCTTCCCCCTCCACTTT. It yields the protein CASSPGQPEPIFPLHF.

This clonotype appeared a few times. The rearrangement joins TRBV3-1 to TRBJ2-1; 7 nucleotides align to TRBD1. The CDR3 contains 19 residues. V lost 0 bases, J lost 6 bases, and 17 bases stayed unmatched. Germline V CDR1 and CDR2: LGHDT, YNNKEL (reference sequence). The CDR3 spells CASSQEGQNFGALLNEQFF. The CDR3 DNA follows: TGTGCCAGCAGCCAAGAGGGACAGAATTTTGGGGCTTTGCTCAATGAGCAGTTCTTC.

This clonotype was recorded at least ten times. The chain uses TRBV7-8 and TRBJ2-5; 7 nucleotides agree with TRBD2. V lost 7 bases to trimming and J lost 2 bases; unmatched junction nucleotides: 7. Per the germline V gene, CDR1 is SGHVS and CDR2 is FQNEAQ. The CDR3 is made up of 14 amino acids. The CDR3 region has the DNA TGTGCCAGCATCTCGGAGGGACTACAAGAGACCCAGTACTTC. Translating gives CASISEGLQETQYF.

This clonotype was picked up many times. V usage is TRBV7-9 and J usage is TRBJ1-4; 10 bases align to TRBD1. CDR1 and CDR2 (germline): SEHNR, FQNEAQ (reference sequence). V dropped 7 bases and J dropped 8; count of bases not matched to a gene: 19. CDR3 length: 18 amino acids. The CDR3 nucleotides are TGTGCCAGCAACGACCCGGGACAGGGGAAGGTGTATAACGAAAAACTGTTTTTT. Protein: CASNDPGQGKVYNEKLFF.

This clonotype was picked up a small number of times. The rearrangement links TRBV6-1 to TRBJ2-1; D is unclear. The CDR3 extends over 15 amino acids. V shed 5 bases and J shed 3 bases, with 14 bases lying between them. The germline gives CDR1 MNHNS, CDR2 SASEGT. The DNA of the CDR3 is TGTGCCAGCAGTTATTATGGCGGAGACTACAATGAGCAGTTCTTC. This encodes CASSYYGGDYNEQFF.

In its sample, this clonotype was seen many times. The CDR3 region is CASSDSGLEVYEQYF. In nucleotides, the CDR3 is TGTGCCAGCAGTGACTCGGGACTAGAGGTGTACGAGCAGTACTTC. The genes are TRBV6-4 and TRBJ2-7, with 8 bases that match TRBD2. The CDR3 runs 15 residues. V lost 0 bases and J lost 4; bases outside the gene matches: 5. CDR1 MRHNA and CDR2 SNTAGT come from the germline V gene.